This T cell receptor beta chain was captured in a study of cytomegalovirus exposure and HLA in healthy donors. Study-wide context: Membership in the Caucasian-associated ancestry cluster was found for around 85% of roughly 360 genotyped donors.

General study points: In vitro, three CMV-associated chains proved specific for CMV antigens.

The PCR was carried out with 60 Vbeta primers and 13 Jbeta primers. Clones were read by immunoSEQ multiplex PCR, and TCRdb kept only the in-frame ones, dropping some. The table lists under 200,000 clones, roughly 79% of them singletons, with under 1.5% in the top ten. In its sample, this clone was seen a few times. Its antigen is not identified. An end of the junction does not agree with germline; a read error may underlie this. The CDR3 covers 16 residues. From germline, CDR1 is SSHAT and CDR2 FNYEAQ (reference sequence). Source material: PBMCs. This sequence joins TRBV7-7 and TRBJ2-2, with D perhaps matching TRBD1 (6 bases). The clonotype was recovered from a young man in good health and CMV-seronegative. The CDR3 region is CASSQGQGADTGELFF. The CDR3 DNA sequence: TGTGCTAGCAGCCAGGGGCAAGGGGCAGACACCGGGGAGCTGTTTTTT.